A selection of T cell receptor beta chains follows, all from one sample in a study of blood T cells in healthy people across ages. TCRdb re-called the 5' RACE reads with MiXCR, one entry per CDR3 protein. The sample lists hundreds of thousands of distinct CDR3 sequences; 45% to 50% were seen once. Material for sequencing was blood. Receptor source: a woman aged 55-69 years in good health. Both conserved end residues are part of each CDR3. A D gene is named only where the DNA matches it firmly. Clone size is given for some rows only: seen once, a few or many times, or a class if the clone is expanded.

clone_size d_call j_call v_call cdr3_aa cdr3_nt
many TRBD2 TRBJ2-7 TRBV13 CASSLYSGTSLSEQYF TGTGCCAGCAGCCTGTATAGCGGGACATCGTTGAGCGAGCAGTACTTC
- TRBD1 TRBJ2-7 TRBV9 CASSVVGTGFVEQYF TGTGCCAGCAGCGTAGTTGGGACAGGGTTCGTCGAGCAGTACTTC
- - TRBJ2-1 TRBV20-1 CSAKGGTGNEQFF TGCAGTGCTAAAGGGGGGACCGGGAATGAGCAGTTCTTC
- - TRBJ2-7 TRBV5-6 CASSEALTDREQYF TGTGCCAGCAGCGAAGCCCTGACAGATCGCGAGCAGTACTTC
- TRBD1 TRBJ1-1 TRBV4-3 CASSRADRDGTEAFF TGCGCCAGCAGCCGAGCAGACAGGGATGGGACTGAAGCTTTCTTT
- TRBD2 TRBJ2-1 TRBV25-1 CASSEYNSGINEQFF TGTGCCAGCAGTGAATACAATAGCGGGATCAATGAGCAGTTCTTC
- - TRBJ1-6 TRBV9 CASSVGHSNSPLHF TGTGCCAGCAGCGTAGGACATTCTAATTCACCCCTCCACTTT
- TRBD2 TRBJ2-3 TRBV5-5 CASSPWTTSGTDTQYF TGTGCCAGCAGCCCTTGGACGACTAGCGGAACAGATACGCAGTATTTT
- - TRBJ2-1 TRBV4-3 CASSQEGVLGAHNEQFF TGCGCCAGCAGCCAAGAGGGGGTATTGGGGGCCCACAATGAGCAGTTCTTC
- - TRBJ1-6 TRBV27 CASSPGPVYALNNSPLHF TGTGCCAGCAGTCCCGGGCCGGTTTATGCCCTTAATAATTCACCCCTCCACTTT
- - TRBJ2-7 TRBV25-1 CASSADPAAYNEQYF TGTGCCAGCAGTGCGGACCCGGCGGCCTACAATGAGCAGTACTTC
- TRBD2 TRBJ2-1 TRBV27 CASSSQAGGPSYNEQFF TGTGCCAGCAGTTCCCAAGCGGGAGGGCCCTCCTACAATGAGCAGTTCTTC
- - TRBJ1-2 TRBV12-3/TRBV12-4 CASSPEGLLDGYTF TGTGCCAGCAGTCCCGAAGGACTGCTAGATGGCTACACCTTC
- TRBD1 TRBJ1-6 TRBV9 CASSATWDSRNNSPLHF TGTGCCAGCAGCGCGACCTGGGACAGCAGAAATAATTCACCCCTCCACTTT
few TRBD1 TRBJ2-7 TRBV10-3 CAIKKGGQGNYEQYF TGTGCCATCAAGAAGGGTGGACAGGGAAACTACGAGCAGTACTTC
few - TRBJ2-5 TRBV21-1 CASSKGGTSGRQETQYF TGTGCCAGCAGCAAAGGAGGGACTAGCGGGAGACAAGAGACCCAGTACTTC
few TRBD2 TRBJ2-1 TRBV5-1 CASSLVAGEVNEQFF TGCGCCAGCAGCTTGGTTGCGGGAGAGGTTAATGAGCAGTTCTTC
few TRBD2 TRBJ2-5 TRBV29-1 CSVALSSGIPGETQYF TGCAGCGTTGCTCTAAGTAGCGGGATACCTGGAGAGACCCAGTACTTC
- TRBD2 TRBJ2-7 TRBV20-1 CSATPGLAGFNEQYF TGCAGTGCAACTCCGGGACTAGCGGGGTTCAATGAGCAGTACTTC
- - TRBJ2-7 TRBV7-2 CASSPNTGAYEQYF TGTGCCAGCAGCCCGAACACAGGAGCCTACGAGCAGTACTTC
many - TRBJ1-5 TRBV6-6 CASGNQPQHF TGTGCCAGTGGGAATCAGCCCCAGCATTTT
- TRBD1 TRBJ1-2 TRBV20-1 CSARGKAWDRGHPGYGYTF TGCAGTGCTAGAGGCAAAGCCTGGGACAGGGGCCACCCAGGCTATGGCTACACCTTC
- TRBD2 TRBJ2-3 TRBV20-1 CSARAPRLAGEDTQYF TGCAGTGCTAGAGCTCCGAGACTAGCGGGAGAAGATACGCAGTATTTT
- - TRBJ2-7 TRBV7-9 CASSLMTPKTYNEQYF TGTGCCAGCAGCTTAATGACACCTAAGACCTACAATGAGCAGTACTTC
few - TRBJ2-3 TRBV7-3 CASSQLLATDTQYF TGTGCCAGCAGCCAACTACTAGCTACAGATACGCAGTATTTT
few TRBD2 TRBJ2-3 TRBV29-1 CSVVGLVRGTDTQYF TGCAGCGTTGTTGGACTAGTTCGTGGCACAGATACGCAGTATTTT
- - TRBJ2-1 TRBV5-1 CASSLVASGNSPFF -
few TRBD1 TRBJ2-1 TRBV7-2 CASSVRQGDEQFF TGTGCCAGCAGCGTGAGACAGGGGGATGAGCAGTTCTTC
once - TRBJ2-3 TRBV28 CASSGRGAPTDTQYF TGTGCCAGCAGTGGGAGGGGGGCGCCCACAGATACGCAGTATTTT
few TRBD2 TRBJ2-1 TRBV5-1 CASSLRSGSYNEQFF TGCGCCAGCAGCTTGAGGAGCGGGAGCTACAATGAGCAGTTCTTC
few TRBD1 TRBJ1-5 TRBV6-2/TRBV6-3 CASKRDRTGGNRSNQPQHF TGTGCCAGCAAGAGAGATCGGACAGGGGGTAATCGGAGCAATCAGCCCCAGCATTTT
- TRBD1 TRBJ2-1 TRBV5-1 CASSPGTGGYEEQFF TGCGCCAGCAGCCCCGGGACAGGGGGCTACGAGGAGCAGTTCTTC
- - TRBJ2-1 TRBV2 CASYSRRGNEQFF TGTGCCAGCTATAGTAGAAGAGGCAATGAGCAGTTCTTC
- - TRBJ1-5 TRBV2 CASSAGLYQPQHF TGTGCCAGCAGTGCAGGGTTATATCAGCCCCAGCATTTT
- TRBD1 TRBJ2-7 TRBV2 CASSDQDRGTYEQYF TGTGCCAGCAGTGATCAAGACAGGGGAACCTACGAGCAGTACTTC
- TRBD2 TRBJ2-1 TRBV4-2 CASSPRTGGPSEQFF TGTGCCAGCAGCCCACGTACGGGAGGGCCGAGTGAGCAGTTCTTC
- TRBD1 TRBJ2-6 TRBV7-9 CASTFGDRTGANVLTF TGTGCCAGCACCTTCGGGGACAGGACTGGGGCCAACGTCCTGACTTTC
- - TRBJ2-3 TRBV7-2 CASSLAAGQGTDTQYF TGTGCCAGCAGCTTAGCAGCGGGACAGGGCACAGATACGCAGTATTTT
few TRBD1 TRBJ1-4 TRBV4-3 CASSQDSGIGTGPEKLFF TGCGCCAGCAGCCAAGATTCCGGTATTGGGACAGGGCCTGAAAAACTGTTTTTT
- - TRBJ2-6 TRBV29-1 CSVDAGMGTGANVLTF TGCAGCGTTGACGCAGGAATGGGGACTGGGGCCAACGTCCTGACTTTC
- - TRBJ2-1 TRBV20-1 CSARAAVLSYNEQFF TGCAGTGCTAGAGCCGCGGTCCTCTCCTACAATGAGCAGTTCTTC
- - TRBJ2-1 TRBV7-3 CASSVNGAYNEQFF TGTGCCAGCAGCGTAAACGGGGCATACAATGAGCAGTTCTTC
few TRBD2 TRBJ2-5 TRBV20-1 CSAFTTEPSRLAGGGETQYF TGCAGTGCATTCACCACGGAACCCAGTCGACTAGCGGGAGGTGGAGAGACCCAGTACTTC
- - TRBJ1-4 TRBV7-2 CASSLVVGAGEKLFF TGTGCCAGCAGCTTAGTGGTGGGGGCCGGTGAAAAACTGTTTTTT
- - TRBJ2-3 TRBV29-1 CSVRSGDTQYF TGCAGCGTACGGTCTGGAGATACGCAGTATTTT
- TRBD2 TRBJ2-1 TRBV11-3 CASSFQAGESNEQFF TGTGCCAGCAGCTTCCAAGCGGGAGAGTCGAATGAGCAGTTCTTC
- - TRBJ1-6 TRBV14 CASSQGVSYNSPLHF TGTGCCAGCAGCCAAGGTGTCTCCTATAATTCACCCCTCCACTTT
- - TRBJ2-6 TRBV6-2/TRBV6-3 CASSQANSGANVLTF TGTGCCAGCAGTCAAGCTAACTCTGGGGCCAACGTCCTGACTTTC
once - TRBJ2-3 TRBV20-1 CSARDRVGDGGQYF TGCAGTGCTAGAGATCGGGTGGGCGATGGAGGGCAGTATTTT
- TRBD2 TRBJ2-7 TRBV7-9 CASRPSGSLNEQYF TGTGCCAGCAGACCGAGCGGGAGCCTCAACGAGCAGTACTTC